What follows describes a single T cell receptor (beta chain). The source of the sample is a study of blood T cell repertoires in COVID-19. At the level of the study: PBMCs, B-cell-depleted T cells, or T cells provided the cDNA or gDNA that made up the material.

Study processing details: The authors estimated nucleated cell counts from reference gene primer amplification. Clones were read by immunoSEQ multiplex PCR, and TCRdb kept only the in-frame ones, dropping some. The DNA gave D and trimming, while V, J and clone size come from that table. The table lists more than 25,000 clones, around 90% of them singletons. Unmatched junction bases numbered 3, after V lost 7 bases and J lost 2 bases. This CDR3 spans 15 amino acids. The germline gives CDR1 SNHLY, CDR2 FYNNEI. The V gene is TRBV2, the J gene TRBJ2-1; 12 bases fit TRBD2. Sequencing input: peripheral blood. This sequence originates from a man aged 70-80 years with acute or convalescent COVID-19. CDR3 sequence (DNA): TGTGCCAGCATGCGACTAGCGGGGGCCTACAATGAGCAGTTCTTC. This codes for CASMRLAGAYNEQFF. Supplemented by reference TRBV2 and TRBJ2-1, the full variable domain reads EPEVTQTPSHQVTQMGQEVILRCVPISNHLYFYWYRQILGQKVEFLVSFYNNEISEKSEIFDDQFSVERPDGSNFTLKIRSTKLEDSAMYFCASMRLAGAYNEQFFGPGTRLTVL.